This TCR beta chain emerged from a study of T cell clones after liver transplantation. At the level of the study: HCV positivity affected three of eight recipients; the rest lacked autoimmune or viral indications.

This clone was detected only a few times. Germline CDR1 reads GTSNPN; CDR2 reads SVGIG (reference sequence). The CDR3 runs 13 residues. V lost 4 bases and J lost 8, with 15 bases in between. Sequencing used immunoSEQ multiplex PCR; TCRdb keeps in-frame clones, though not all of them. The data show about 75,000 clones, roughly 90% seen once. The clonotype was recovered from a human donor who received a liver transplant. The sequencing used CD4+ T cells from blood, collected before liver transplant. The chain uses TRBV30 and TRBJ2-1, with D perhaps TRBD2 (5 bases). CDR3 nucleotide sequence: TGTGCCTGGACGGGAAGAGGTCGGGATGAGCAGTTCTTC. Translating gives CAWTGRGRDEQFF. The variable domain in full, with the rest retrieved from reference TRBV30 and TRBJ2-1, is SQTIHQWPATLVQPVGSPLSLECTVEGTSNPNLYWYRQAAGRGLQLLFYSVGIGQISSEVPQNLSASRPQDRQFILSSKKLLLSDSGFYLCAWTGRGRDEQFFGPGTRLTVL.